This TCR beta chain was captured in a study of naive and memory T cell subsets. The SP2 primer and nested alpha and beta constant region primers amplified ligated cDNA in four rounds. Blood and skin TCR RNA was reverse transcribed with alpha and beta constant primers. MiXCR, run by TCRdb on the 5' RACE reads, gives a single entry per CDR3 protein. Of about 62,000 distinct CDR3 sequences in the sample, approximately 8.5% are singletons; the top ten hold 15% to 20%. There are a few counts of this clonotype. After removal of 1 base from V and 7 bases from J, the junction contained 4 bases not matched to a gene. The CDR3 spans 15 residues. The V gene's germline CDR1 is SGHTA and CDR2 FQGNSA. The library had UMIs added by 3' ligation of an oligonucleotide to TCR cDNA.

The genes are TRBV7-2 and TRBJ2-3, with 11 bases identical to TRBD2. This TCR derives from a female donor in good health. This CDR3 reads CASSLDSGRVNTQYF. The CDR3 coding sequence is TGTGCCAGCAGCTTAGATAGCGGGAGGGTAAATACGCAGTATTTT.